This TCR beta chain was sequenced during a study of Graves' ophthalmopathy and Graves' hyperthyroidism. Study results and limitations: Detected in blood as well were most expanded thyroid clonotypes with frequency above 0.001. Researchers report that a 13-signature model separated ophthalmopathy from stable hyperthyroidism, posting 87.88% sensitivity and about 80% specificity.

This clonotype was seen at least ten times. What it binds is not known. RNA transcripts provided the template for amplifying TCR beta CDR3 regions. The library came from an HTBI-primed first-round RT-PCR and a second-round multiplex PCR. In TCRdb, the multiplex PCR reads were re-called with MiXCR into one record per CDR3 protein. The sample carries 200,000 to 250,000 distinct CDR3 sequences, 20% to 25% recorded once. The diagnosis was founded upon clinical symptoms, serum thyroxine, TRAb, thyroid ultrasound and orbital computed tomography. PBMCs came from roughly 10 ml of fresh peripheral blood. CDR3 size: 13 residues. The V end lost 3 bases, the J end lost 3 bases, and 8 bases lay between the germline ends. Germline CDR1 reads SGHVS; CDR2 reads FQNEAQ.

The gene calls are TRBV7-8 and TRBJ2-5; weak D call: TRBD1 (5 bases). The sequence came from a woman aged 50 to 60 with Graves' ophthalmopathy. Sequencing was performed on peripheral blood. CDR3 bases: TGTGCCAGCAGCTTCTTCAGGGAAGAGACCCAGTACTTC. Its translation: CASSFFREETQYF. The whole variable domain, remainder taken from reference TRBV7-8 and TRBJ2-5, is GAGVSQSPRYKVAKRGQDVALRCDPISGHVSLFWYQQALGQGPEFLTYFQNEAQLDKSGLPSDRFFAERPEGSVSTLKIQRTQQEDSAVYLCASSFFREETQYFGPGTRLLVL.